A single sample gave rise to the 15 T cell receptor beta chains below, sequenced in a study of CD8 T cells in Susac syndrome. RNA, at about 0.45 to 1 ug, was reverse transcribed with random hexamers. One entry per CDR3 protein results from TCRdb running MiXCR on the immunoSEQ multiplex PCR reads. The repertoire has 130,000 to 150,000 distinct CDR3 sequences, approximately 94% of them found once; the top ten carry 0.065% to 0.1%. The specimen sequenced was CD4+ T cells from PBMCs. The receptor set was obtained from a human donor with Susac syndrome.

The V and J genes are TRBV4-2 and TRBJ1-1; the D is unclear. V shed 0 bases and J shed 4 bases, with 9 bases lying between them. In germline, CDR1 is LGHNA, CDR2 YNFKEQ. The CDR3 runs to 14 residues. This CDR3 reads CASSQDQIVTEAFF. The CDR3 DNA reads TGTGCCAGCAGCCAAGACCAGATTGTCACTGAAGCTTTCTTT.

For the CDR3, the DNA is TGTGCCAGCCATAGGGGGCGGGACCCGTCCGAGCAGTACTTC. The encoded protein is CASHRGRDPSEQYF. The rearrangement links TRBV28 to TRBJ2-7, with D perhaps matching TRBD1 (7 bases). Germline values: CDR1 MDHEN, CDR2 SYDVKM. This CDR3 has 14 residues. V was clipped by 8 bases and J by 6 bases, with 20 bases between them.

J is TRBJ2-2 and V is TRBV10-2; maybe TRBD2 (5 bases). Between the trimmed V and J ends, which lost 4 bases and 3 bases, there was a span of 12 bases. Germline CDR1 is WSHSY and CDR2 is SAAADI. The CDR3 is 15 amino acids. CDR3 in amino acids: CASSGLADYTGELFF. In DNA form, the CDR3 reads TGCGCCAGCAGTGGCCTAGCTGACTACACCGGGGAGCTGTTTTTT.

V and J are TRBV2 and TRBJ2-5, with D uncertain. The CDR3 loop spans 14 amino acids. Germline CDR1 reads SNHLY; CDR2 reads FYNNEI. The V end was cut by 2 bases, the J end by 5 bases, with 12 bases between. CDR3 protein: CASSELTSMETQYF. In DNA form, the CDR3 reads TGTGCCAGCAGTGAACTGACGAGCATGGAGACCCAGTACTTC. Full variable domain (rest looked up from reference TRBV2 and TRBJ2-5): EPEVTQTPSHQVTQMGQEVILRCVPISNHLYFYWYRQILGQKVEFLVSFYNNEISEKSEIFDDQFSVERPDGSNFTLKIRSTKLEDSAMYFCASSELTSMETQYFGPGTRLLVL.

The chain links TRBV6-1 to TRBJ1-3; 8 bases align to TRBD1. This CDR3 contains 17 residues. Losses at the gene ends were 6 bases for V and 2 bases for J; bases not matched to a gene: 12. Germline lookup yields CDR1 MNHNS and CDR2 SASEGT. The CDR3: CASSLTRQGRTGNTIYF. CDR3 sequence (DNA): TGTGCCAGCAGCCTAACTAGACAGGGGCGTACTGGAAACACCATATATTTT.

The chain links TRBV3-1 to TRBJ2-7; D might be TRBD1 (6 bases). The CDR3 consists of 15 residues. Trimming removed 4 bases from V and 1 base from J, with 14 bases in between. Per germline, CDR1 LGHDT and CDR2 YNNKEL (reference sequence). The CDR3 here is CASSPWTARSYEQYF. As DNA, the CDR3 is TGTGCCAGCAGCCCCTGGACAGCACGTTCCTACGAGCAGTACTTC.

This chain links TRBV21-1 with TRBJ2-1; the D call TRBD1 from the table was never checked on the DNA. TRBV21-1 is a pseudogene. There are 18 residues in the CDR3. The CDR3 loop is CASSRHRGDTLGYNEQFF. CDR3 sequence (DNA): TGTGCCAGCAGCCGTCATAGGGGGGACACCTTAGGGTACAATGAGCAGTTCTTC.

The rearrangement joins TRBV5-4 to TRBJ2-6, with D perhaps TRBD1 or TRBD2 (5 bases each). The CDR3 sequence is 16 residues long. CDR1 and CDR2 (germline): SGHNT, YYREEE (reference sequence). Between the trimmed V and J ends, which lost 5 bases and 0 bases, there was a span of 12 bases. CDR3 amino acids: CASSYTGTSGANVLTF. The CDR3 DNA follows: TGTGCCAGCAGTTATACGGGGACCTCTGGGGCCAACGTCCTGACTTTC.

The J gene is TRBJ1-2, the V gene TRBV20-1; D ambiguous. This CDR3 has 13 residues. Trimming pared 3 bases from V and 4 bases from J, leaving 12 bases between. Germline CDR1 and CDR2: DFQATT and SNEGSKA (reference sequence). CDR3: CSASEPAGYGYTF. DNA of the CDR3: TGCAGTGCTAGCGAACCAGCCGGCTATGGCTACACCTTC.

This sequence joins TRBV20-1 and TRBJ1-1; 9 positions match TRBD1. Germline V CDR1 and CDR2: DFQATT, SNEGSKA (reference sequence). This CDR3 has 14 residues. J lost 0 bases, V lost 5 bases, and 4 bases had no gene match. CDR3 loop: CSALNRGLNTEAFF. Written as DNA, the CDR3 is TGCAGTGCTTTAAACAGGGGGCTGAACACTGAAGCTTTCTTT.

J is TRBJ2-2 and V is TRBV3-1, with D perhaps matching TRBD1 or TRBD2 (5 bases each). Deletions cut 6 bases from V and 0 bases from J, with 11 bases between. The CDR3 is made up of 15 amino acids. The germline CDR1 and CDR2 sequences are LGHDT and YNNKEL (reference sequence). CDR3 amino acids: CASRAGTANTGELFF. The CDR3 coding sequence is TGTGCCAGCAGAGCCGGGACGGCGAACACCGGGGAGCTGTTTTTT.

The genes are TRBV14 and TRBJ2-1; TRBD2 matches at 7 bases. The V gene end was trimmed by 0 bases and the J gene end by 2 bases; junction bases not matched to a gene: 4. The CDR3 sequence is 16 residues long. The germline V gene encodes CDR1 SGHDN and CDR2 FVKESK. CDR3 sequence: CASSQEPGLAYNEQFF. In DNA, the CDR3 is TGTGCCAGCAGCCAAGAACCCGGACTAGCCTACAATGAGCAGTTCTTC.

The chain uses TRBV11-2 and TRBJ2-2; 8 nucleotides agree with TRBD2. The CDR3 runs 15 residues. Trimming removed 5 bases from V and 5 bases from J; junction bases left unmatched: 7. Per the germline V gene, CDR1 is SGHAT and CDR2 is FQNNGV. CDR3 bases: TGTGCCAGCAGCCCTACGGGGGGGCCTACCGGGGAGCTGTTTTTT. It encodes CASSPTGGPTGELFF.

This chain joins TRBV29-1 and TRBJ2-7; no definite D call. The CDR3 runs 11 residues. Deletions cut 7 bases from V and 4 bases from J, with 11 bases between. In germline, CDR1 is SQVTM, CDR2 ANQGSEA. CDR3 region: CSAQVVYEQYF. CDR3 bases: TGCAGCGCCCAGGTGGTTTACGAGCAGTACTTC.

The CDR3 nucleotides are TGCGCCAGCAGCCAAGGGGAGGGAAGCTCCTACGAGCAGTACTTC. It translates to CASSQGEGSSYEQYF. This chain connects TRBV4-1 to TRBJ2-7, with 7 bases fitting TRBD2. Germline V lookup: CDR1 MGHRA, CDR2 YSYEKL. V lost 1 base and J lost 0; bases outside the gene matches: 3. This CDR3 has 15 amino acids.